Listed here are 6 T cell receptor beta chains from one sample, sequenced in a study of T-cell memory formation after mild COVID-19. TCRdb re-called the 5' RACE reads with MiXCR, one entry per CDR3 protein. The sample includes fewer than 650,000 distinct CDR3 sequences, about a fifth of them seen just once. Sequencing was done on a sample of PBMCs or a T cell subset sorted from them (not recorded which). These receptors originate from an adult woman who had mild COVID-19 (a few samples of this study predate the infection). Cell type and time point are not known.

The V gene is TRBV9, the J gene TRBJ1-1; D is uncertain. V was trimmed by 0 bases and J by 12 bases, leaving 15 bases between them. Germline lookup yields CDR1 SGDLS and CDR2 YYNGEE. CDR3 length: 13 amino acids. CDR3 protein: CASSVARKGEPFF. Written as DNA, the CDR3 is TGTGCCAGCAGCGTAGCTCGGAAGGGAGAACCTTTCTTT.

This clonotype was recorded many times. The genes are TRBV5-1 and TRBJ2-7; the match to TRBD2 covers 13 bases. V lost 4 bases, J lost 0 bases, and 7 bases stayed unmatched. Germline-derived CDR1 and CDR2 are SGHRS and YFSETQ. The CDR3 has 17 amino acids. The CDR3 sequence is CASSGVGTSGASYEQYF. In DNA, the CDR3 is TGCGCCAGCAGCGGGGTCGGGACTAGCGGGGCCTCCTACGAGCAGTACTTC.

The rearrangement links TRBV7-8 to TRBJ2-2, with D unresolved. The CDR3 spans 17 residues. Trimming took 1 base from V and 1 from J, leaving 13 bases between them. Per germline, CDR1 SGHVS and CDR2 FQNEAQ. The CDR3: CASSLVSYGKNTGELFF. CDR3 DNA sequence: TGTGCCAGCAGCTTAGTCTCGTACGGCAAGAACACCGGGGAGCTGTTTTTT.

This chain links TRBV24-1 with TRBJ2-2; 10 bases are a match to TRBD1. This CDR3 spans 18 amino acids. V was clipped by 2 bases and J by 4 bases; unmatched bases: 9. Germline CDR1 is KGHDR and CDR2 is SFDVKD. CDR3 region: CATSDSSWTGGATGELFF. The CDR3 DNA reads TGTGCCACCAGTGATTCGTCCTGGACAGGGGGTGCCACCGGGGAGCTGTTTTTT.

The chain links TRBV9 to TRBJ1-2; possibly TRBD1 for D (5 bases). The germline V and J ends were trimmed by 4 bases and 5 bases, with 12 bases remaining between them. Germline assignment: CDR1 SGDLS and CDR2 YYNGEE. CDR3 size: 13 residues. For the CDR3, the DNA is TGTGCCAGCAGCCCCAACCAGGGTTATGGCTACACCTTC. Translating gives CASSPNQGYGYTF.

V usage is TRBV11-3 and J usage is TRBJ2-2, with 12 bases matching TRBD1. Germline-derived CDR1 and CDR2 are SGHNT and YENEEA. With 4 bases clipped from V and 6 bases from J, the junction kept 6 bases outside the gene matches. CDR3 length: 16 residues. The DNA for the CDR3 is TGTGCCAGCAGCTCGGGGGACAGGGGGCTCTCCGGGGAGCTGTTTTTT. This encodes CASSSGDRGLSGELFF.